This T cell receptor (beta chain) was sequenced in a study of shared clonotypes between healthy human individuals. Adult Caucasians living in Nashville, Tennessee made up all of the donors. Sorted-subset replicate PCR reactions contained around 220 ng DNA, corresponding to about 30,000 T cell genomes. Per the study methods: Without quality scores, immunoSEQ junctional reads could not be filtered like full-length reads. Here immunoSEQ multiplex PCR was the method, and the copy in TCRdb shows in-frame clones only, minus some. The V and J calls and clone size are taken from that table; D and trimming were inferred from the DNA. The top ten hold about a tenth of the sample, which has approximately 320,000 clones, approximately 79% seen once. Between the trimmed V and J ends, which lost 7 bases and 8 bases, there was a span of 17 bases. This CDR3 region has 13 residues. Germline V CDR1 and CDR2: GTSNPN, SVGIG (reference sequence).

Findings and caveats of the study: Tissue TCR repertoires likely differ from these blood-only repertoires.

With respect to this clone: Antigen: not known.

Sequenced sample: memory CD4+ T cells sorted from blood. Subset of the sample: CD45RA-negative fraction. The V call is TRBV30, the J call TRBJ1-4; D is unclear. The TCR comes from a young man in good health. For the CDR3, the DNA is TGTGCCTCCAGACGGGTCCGAGGAGAAAAACTGTTTTTT. Encoded protein: CASRRVRGEKLFF.